This T cell receptor (beta chain) was identified during a study of vaccination and CD4 T cells after COVID-19. Study-level background: The stimulating agents, overlapping spike peptides, came from SARS-CoV-2, HCoV-NL63, HCoV-OC43 and HCoV-229E.

CDR1 and CDR2 from the germline V gene are SGHVS and FQNEAQ. The CDR3 consists of 16 residues. The trim removed 4 bases at V and 4 bases at J, leaving 11 bases unmatched. Specified treatment: roughly ten-day PBMC culture with coronavirus spike peptide pools or control peptides (ViraFEST assay). It was before the COVID-19 pandemic (2011-2018) that the unexposed donor's CD4+ T cells were collected. Peptide pool stimulation in ViraFEST expanded antigen-specific T cells, whose TCRs were then sequenced. This clonotype appeared a few times. Antigen: not known. Sequencing of cultured CD4+ T cell DNA used the Oncomine TCR Beta short-read assay. After culture, CD4+ T cells served as the source for genomic DNA extraction. TCRdb re-called the PCR reads through MiXCR, storing one row per CDR3 protein. The table records 5,500 to 7,500 distinct CDR3 sequences, more than 45% of them present only once.

The chain has TRBV7-8 and TRBJ2-7; 9 bases line up with TRBD1. This clonotype was obtained from a human donor in good health. Material for sequencing was CD4+ T cells from blood, cultured in vitro. CDR3 in amino acids: CASSSLLGQGRYEQYF. The CDR3 DNA reads as TGTGCCAGCAGCTCCCTGTTGGGACAGGGCCGTTACGAGCAGTACTTC.